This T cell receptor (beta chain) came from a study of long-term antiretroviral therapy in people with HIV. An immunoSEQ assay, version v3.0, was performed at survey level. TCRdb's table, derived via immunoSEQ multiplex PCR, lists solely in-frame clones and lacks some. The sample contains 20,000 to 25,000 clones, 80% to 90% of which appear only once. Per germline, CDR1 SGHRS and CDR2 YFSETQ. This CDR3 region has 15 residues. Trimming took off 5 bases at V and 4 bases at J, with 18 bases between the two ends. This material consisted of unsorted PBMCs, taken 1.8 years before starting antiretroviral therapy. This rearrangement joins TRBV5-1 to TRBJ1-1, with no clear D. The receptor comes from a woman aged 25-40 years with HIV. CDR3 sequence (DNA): TGCGCCAGCAGATCCCGGACCAGTACGGCCACTGAAGCTTTCTTT. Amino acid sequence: CASRSRTSTATEAFF.